These 18 T cell receptor beta chains were sequenced from one sample in a study of cytomegalovirus exposure and HLA in healthy donors. With 60 Vbeta and 13 Jbeta primers, the PCR was carried out. Sequenced by immunoSEQ multiplex PCR; TCRdb stores in-frame clones only, minus some. Reported are approximately 110,000 clones; the ten largest clones contain about 3.8%. Sequenced sample: PBMCs. The receptors were gathered from a man younger than 40 in good health and CMV-seronegative.

The V and J genes are TRBV5-1 and TRBJ2-3, with TRBD2 matching 10 bases. The CDR3 contains 17 residues. The V gene's germline CDR1 is SGHRS and CDR2 YFSETQ. V lost 7 bases and J lost 0; bases outside the gene matches: 11. The CDR3 region is CASRQGSGGPSTDTQYF. Here the CDR3 DNA reads TGCGCCAGCCGACAAGGTAGCGGGGGGCCAAGCACAGATACGCAGTATTTT. Looking up the rest from reference TRBV5-1 and TRBJ2-3 gives the full variable domain: KAGVTQTPRYLIKTRGQQVTLSCSPISGHRSVSWYQQTPGQGLQFLFEYFSETQRNKGNFPGRFSGRQFSNSRSEMNVSTLELGDSALYLCASRQGSGGPSTDTQYFGPGTRLTVL.

V gene TRBV4-2 combines with J gene TRBJ1-1, with D perhaps TRBD1 (6 bases). Trimming removed 3 bases at V and 4 bases at J, with 9 bases between. The CDR3 loop spans 13 amino acids. Germline V lookup: CDR1 LGHNA, CDR2 YNFKEQ. The CDR3 spells CASSHSGVTEAFF. Here the CDR3 DNA reads TGTGCCAGCAGCCACTCAGGGGTCACTGAAGCTTTCTTT.

CDR3 in amino acids: CASSQGVQGLDYGYTF. The DNA of the CDR3 is TGCGCCAGCAGCCAAGGCGTACAGGGGTTGGACTATGGCTACACCTTC. This chain links TRBV4-1 with TRBJ1-2; the match to TRBD1 covers 7 bases. Germline CDR1 and CDR2: MGHRA and YSYEKL. The ends lost 1 base at V and 3 bases at J; junction bases unmatched: 8. The CDR3 is made up of 16 amino acids.

The chain joins TRBV19 to TRBJ2-7, with D maybe TRBD2 (7 bases). This CDR3 comprises 14 residues. Trimming stripped 3 bases from V and 5 bases from J, with 14 bases between. Germline CDR1 LNHDA, CDR2 SQIVND (reference sequence). CDR3 nucleotides: TGTGCCAGTAGTATTGGGGGGGGGCCCCACGAGCAGTACTTC. Its protein is CASSIGGGPHEQYF.

The rearrangement joins TRBV28 to TRBJ2-3; 10 bases are shared with TRBD1. Unmatched junction bases numbered 13, after V lost 9 bases and J lost 7 bases. This CDR3 region has 15 residues. CDR1 is MDHEN, CDR2 SYDVKM, per germline. CDR3 sequence: CASNFRDRGVNTQYF. CDR3 nucleotides: TGTGCCAGTAACTTCCGGGACAGGGGTGTAAATACGCAGTATTTT.

The V gene is TRBV5-4, the J gene TRBJ1-2; 10 bases align to TRBD1. The CDR3 has 13 residues. Trimming removed 2 bases from V and 8 bases from J; junction bases left unmatched: 3. Germline CDR1 SGHNT, CDR2 YYREEE (reference sequence). CDR3 coding DNA: TGTGCCAGCAGCTTTGGGACAGGGGAGGGCTACACCTTC. This sequence encodes CASSFGTGEGYTF.

The chain uses TRBV6-5 and TRBJ2-7, with 8 bases lining up with TRBD1. V shed 4 bases, J shed 6 bases, and the junction held 11 bases outside the gene matches. The CDR3 is made up of 15 amino acids. Looked up from germline, CDR1 is MNHEY and CDR2 is SVGAGI. The CDR3 bases are TGTGCCAGCAGTTTGGCAGGGGGCCCCTCTTCCGAGCAGTACTTC. Its protein is CASSLAGGPSSEQYF.

The chain uses TRBV5-4 and TRBJ2-7; 8 bases match TRBD1. CDR1 and CDR2 from the germline V gene are SGHNT and YYREEE (reference sequence). J gave up 5 bases and V 4 bases, and 11 bases lay outside the gene matches. The CDR3 has 15 residues. The CDR3 region is CASSHGTGRVHEQYF. The CDR3 nucleotides are TGTGCCAGCAGCCACGGGACAGGAAGGGTCCACGAGCAGTACTTC.

The chain is built from TRBV5-5 and TRBJ1-5; D gene ambiguous. CDR1 and CDR2 (germline): SGHKS, YYEKEE (reference sequence). V dropped 1 base and J dropped 1 base, with 12 bases sitting between them. The CDR3 covers 16 residues. The CDR3 DNA sequence: TGTGCCAGCAGCTTGTCATTCGACAAGAGCAATCAGCCCCAGCATTTT. Its translation is CASSLSFDKSNQPQHF.

The chain links TRBV6-5 to TRBJ1-4; D gene ambiguous. Germline V gene data show CDR1 as MNHEY and CDR2 as SVGAGI. CDR3 size: 14 residues. Between the trimmed V and J ends, which lost 0 bases and 4 bases, there was a span of 6 bases. The CDR3 bases are TGTGCCAGCAGTTACTCGACACATAATGAAAAACTGTTTTTT. Its protein is CASSYSTHNEKLFF.

The chain links TRBV5-6 to TRBJ1-1, with D perhaps matching TRBD1 (5 bases). This CDR3 region has 17 residues. The V end was cut by 0 bases, the J end by 4 bases, with 19 bases between. Germline-derived CDR1 and CDR2 are SGHDT and YYEEEE. The CDR3 loop is CASSLASGVRGGTEAFF. The DNA of the CDR3 is TGTGCCAGCAGCTTGGCTTCCGGGGTCCGGGGGGGCACTGAAGCTTTCTTT.

The V call is TRBV28, the J call TRBJ2-7; tentatively, D is TRBD2 (6 bases). Trimming removed 3 bases at V and 0 bases at J, with 12 bases between. Germline CDR1 reads MDHEN; CDR2 reads SYDVKM. The CDR3 totals 15 residues. CDR3 coding DNA: TGTGCCAGCAGTTTCCCTAGCGCCTCCTCCTACGAGCAGTACTTC. Translating it yields CASSFPSASSYEQYF.

The chain combines TRBV4-1 with TRBJ2-3, with 13 positions matching TRBD2. V shed 4 bases, J shed 6 bases, and the junction held 7 bases outside the gene matches. The CDR3 has 16 residues. Germline lookup yields CDR1 MGHRA and CDR2 YSYEKL. CDR3 in amino acids: CASSPGLAGMGDTQYF. CDR3 coding DNA: TGCGCCAGCAGCCCGGGACTAGCGGGAATGGGGGATACGCAGTATTTT.

The chain carries TRBV7-3 and TRBJ1-1, with D maybe TRBD1 (6 bases). V lost 2 bases, J lost 2 bases, and 9 bases lay in between. Germline V gene lookup returns CDR1 SGHTA and CDR2 FQGTGA. This CDR3 contains 14 residues. CDR3 in amino acids: CASSLGTPNTEAFF. CDR3 coding DNA: TGTGCCAGCAGCTTAGGGACACCTAACACTGAAGCTTTCTTT.

Regarding this clone: The same CDR3 can be traced to other DNA sequences in this sample. This rearrangement joins TRBV4-3 to TRBJ2-5; maybe TRBD2 (6 bases). The germline V and J ends were trimmed by 3 bases and 4 bases, with 12 bases remaining between them. In germline, CDR1 is LGHNA, CDR2 YSLEER. The CDR3 is 14 residues long. CDR3 nucleotide sequence: TGCGCCAGCAGCCAGGTAACCGGGAGAGAGACCCAGTACTTC. It codes for CASSQVTGRETQYF.

The J gene is TRBJ2-2, the V gene TRBV29-1; D uncertain. The CDR3 is made up of 12 amino acids. The germline V gene has CDR1 SQVTM and CDR2 ANQGSEA. V was cut by 5 bases and J by 6 bases, with 10 bases left in between. The CDR3 sequence is CSVLWLSGELFF. Written as DNA, the CDR3 is TGCAGCGTTCTCTGGCTTTCCGGGGAGCTGTTTTTT.

The chain employs TRBV7-9 and TRBJ2-7, with D possibly matching TRBD1 (6 bases). With 5 bases removed from V and 4 bases from J, the gap between germline ends came to 9 bases. Germline values: CDR1 SEHNR, CDR2 FQNEAQ (reference sequence). The CDR3 consists of 12 residues. CDR3 nucleotide sequence: TGTGCCAGCAGCGAGGACAGATACGAGCAGTACTTC. It is translated as CASSEDRYEQYF.

V gene TRBV6-1 combines with J gene TRBJ1-2, with 7 nucleotides matching TRBD1. The length of the CDR3 is 14 residues. Trimming took 4 bases from V and 6 from J; bases not matched to a gene: 8. Germline V gene data show CDR1 as MNHNS and CDR2 as SASEGT. The CDR3 here is CASSARDSRDGYTF. Here the CDR3 DNA reads TGTGCCAGCAGTGCCCGGGACAGTAGGGATGGCTACACCTTC.